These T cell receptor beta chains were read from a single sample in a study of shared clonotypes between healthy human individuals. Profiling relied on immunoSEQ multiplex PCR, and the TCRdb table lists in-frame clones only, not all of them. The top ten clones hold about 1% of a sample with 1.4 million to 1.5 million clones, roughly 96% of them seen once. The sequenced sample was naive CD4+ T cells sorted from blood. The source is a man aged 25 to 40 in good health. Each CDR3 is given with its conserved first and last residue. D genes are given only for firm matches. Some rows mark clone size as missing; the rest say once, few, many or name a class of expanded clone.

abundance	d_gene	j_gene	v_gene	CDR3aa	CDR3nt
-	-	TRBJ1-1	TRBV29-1	CSVDKGDTEAFF	TGCAGCGTTGATAAAGGAGACACTGAAGCTTTCTTT
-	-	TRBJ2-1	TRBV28	CASSFGVTNEQFF	TGTGCCAGCAGTTTTGGGGTTACGAATGAGCAGTTCTTC
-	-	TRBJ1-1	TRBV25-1	CASSLHGDTEAFF	TGTGCCAGCAGTCTGCACGGGGACACTGAAGCTTTCTTT
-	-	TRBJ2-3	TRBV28	CASSLHRTASTDTQYF	TGTGCCAGCAGCCTCCATCGGACAGCGAGCACAGATACGCAGTATTTT
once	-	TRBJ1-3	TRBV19	CASSLSISTDSGNTIYF	TGTGCCAGTAGTCTCTCGATTTCGACGGACTCTGGAAACACCATATATTTT
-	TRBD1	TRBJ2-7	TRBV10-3	CAISESSGTGREQYF	TGTGCCATCAGTGAGTCCTCCGGGACAGGGCGGGAGCAGTACTTC
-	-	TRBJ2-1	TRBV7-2	CATTLGLGEQFF	TGTGCCACCACCCTAGGGTTGGGAGAGCAGTTCTTC
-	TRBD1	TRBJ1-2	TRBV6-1	CASSERGQGDGYTF	TGTGCCAGCAGTGAACGCGGTCAGGGGGATGGCTACACCTTC
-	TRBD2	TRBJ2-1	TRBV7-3	CASSTGLPSRNEQFF	TGTGCCAGCAGCACGGGACTACCCTCCCGGAATGAGCAGTTCTTC
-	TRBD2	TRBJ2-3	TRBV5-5	CASSLRTAGGVADTQYF	TGTGCCAGCAGCTTGCGGACGGCGGGAGGGGTTGCAGATACGCAGTATTTT
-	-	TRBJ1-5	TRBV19	CASSIDWAGNQPQHF	TGTGCCAGTAGTATAGATTGGGCAGGCAATCAGCCCCAGCATTTT
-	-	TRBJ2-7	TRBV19	CASSIAGDGYEQYF	TGTGCCAGTAGTATAGCGGGAGATGGGTACGAGCAGTACTTC
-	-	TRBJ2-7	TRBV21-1	CASDSPSRQYAYEQYF	TGTGCCAGCGACTCCCCCTCGCGGCAGTACGCCTACGAGCAGTACTTC
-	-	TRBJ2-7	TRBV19	CATRGGYEQYF	TGTGCCACTCGAGGTGGATACGAGCAGTACTTC
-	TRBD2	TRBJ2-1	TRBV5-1	CASSPQAGGPYEQFF	TGCGCCAGCAGCCCCCAGGCGGGAGGGCCCTATGAGCAGTTCTTC
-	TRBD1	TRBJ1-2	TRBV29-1	CSVETGAAYGYTF	TGCAGCGTTGAAACAGGGGCCGCCTATGGCTACACCTTC
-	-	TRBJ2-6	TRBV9	CASSVGRAGANVLTF	TGTGCCAGCAGCGTAGGTAGAGCCGGGGCCAACGTCCTGACTTTC
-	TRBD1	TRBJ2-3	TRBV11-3	CASSPRTGPTDTQYF	TGTGCCAGCAGCCCAAGGACAGGGCCCACAGATACGCAGTATTTT
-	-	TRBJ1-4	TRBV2	CASTGLGSLGEKLFF	TGTGCCAGCACCGGATTGGGGAGTCTAGGTGAAAAACTGTTTTTT
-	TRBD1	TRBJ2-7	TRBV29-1	CSVEGGVGTGRFEQYF	TGCAGCGTTGAAGGGGGGGTAGGGACAGGAAGATTCGAGCAGTACTTC
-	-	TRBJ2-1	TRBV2	CASSAQQSSYNEQFF	TGTGCCAGCAGCGCACAGCAGAGCTCCTACAATGAGCAGTTCTTC
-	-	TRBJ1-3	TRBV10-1	CASQSSGNTIYF	TGCGCCAGCCAGAGCTCTGGAAACACCATATATTTT
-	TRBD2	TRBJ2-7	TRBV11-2	CASSLERTSHGQYF	TGTGCCAGCAGCTTAGAGCGGACTAGCCACGGGCAGTACTTC
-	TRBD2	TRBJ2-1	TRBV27	CASSFLASGSNEQFF	TGTGCCAGCAGTTTTTTGGCTAGCGGGAGTAATGAGCAGTTCTTC
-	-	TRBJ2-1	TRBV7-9	CASSLVGPSQFF	TGTGCCAGCAGCTTAGTTGGTCCCAGCCAGTTCTTC
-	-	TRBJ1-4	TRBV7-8	CASSLEIYRSEKLFF	TGTGCCAGCAGCTTAGAAATATACCGGTCTGAAAAACTGTTTTTT
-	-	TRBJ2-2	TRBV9	CASSVVGTTGELFF	TGTGCCAGCAGCGTAGTCGGCACCACCGGGGAGCTGTTTTTT